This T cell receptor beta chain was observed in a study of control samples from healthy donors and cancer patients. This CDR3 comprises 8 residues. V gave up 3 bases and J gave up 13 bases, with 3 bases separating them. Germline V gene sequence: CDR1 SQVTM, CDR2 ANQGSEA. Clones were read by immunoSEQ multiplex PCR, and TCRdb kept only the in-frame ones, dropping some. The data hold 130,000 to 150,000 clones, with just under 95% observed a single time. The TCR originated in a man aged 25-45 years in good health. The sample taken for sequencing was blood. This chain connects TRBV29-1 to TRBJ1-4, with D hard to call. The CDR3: CSVEGLFF. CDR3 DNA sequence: TGCAGCGTTGAGGGACTGTTTTTT.